Each of the 32 T cell receptor beta chains below was sequenced from the same sample in a study of cytomegalovirus exposure and HLA in healthy donors. The PCR was carried out with 60 Vbeta primers and 13 Jbeta primers. Assay: immunoSEQ multiplex PCR; the TCRdb copy retains only in-frame clones and omits some. The data contain approximately 190,000 clones, about four fifths of them seen just once; the ten biggest clones take up 13% to 15%. Material for sequencing was PBMCs. These receptors originate from a young woman in good health and CMV-seropositive.

This clone came up once. CDR3 region: CASSLSGESYNEQFF. The CDR3 region has the DNA TGCGCCAGCAGTCTGAGCGGGGAGTCCTACAATGAGCAGTTCTTC. This chain joins TRBV4-1 and TRBJ2-1, with TRBD2 identical over 7 bases. Germline V lookup: CDR1 MGHRA, CDR2 YSYEKL. V lost 6 bases to trimming and J lost 1 base; unmatched junction nucleotides: 6. CDR3 length equals 15 residues.

In this sample, this clone turned up once. The J gene is TRBJ2-2, the V gene TRBV28; 9 positions agree with TRBD2. The CDR3 has 16 residues. The ends lost 6 bases at V and 0 bases at J; junction bases unmatched: 5. Germline CDR1 and CDR2: MDHEN and SYDVKM. This CDR3 reads CASSPGLASNTGELFF. The CDR3 nucleotides read TGTGCCAGCAGCCCGGGACTAGCCTCGAACACCGGGGAGCTGTTTTTT.

This clone has a handful of counts. This chain connects TRBV5-4 to TRBJ1-2, with 7 bases that match TRBD1. The V segment lost 0 bases and the J segment 7 bases; nucleotides outside the gene matches: 12. The germline CDR1 and CDR2 sequences are SGHNT and YYREEE (reference sequence). The CDR3 is 16 amino acids. This CDR3 is CASSLDRGFVSRGYTF. Here the CDR3 DNA reads TGTGCCAGCAGCTTGGACAGGGGTTTCGTATCGCGTGGCTACACCTTC.

The V and J genes are TRBV28 and TRBJ1-2; the D is unclear. This CDR3 is 16 amino acids long. V lost 5 bases and J 6 bases, leaving 22 bases between the germline ends. Germline values: CDR1 MDHEN, CDR2 SYDVKM. CDR3 in amino acids: CASSPPREQTRDGYTF. The CDR3 DNA sequence: TGTGCCAGCAGTCCCCCACGGGAGCAGACTAGGGATGGCTACACCTTC.

The chain joins TRBV7-3 to TRBJ2-1; D is unresolved. The CDR3 loop spans 14 amino acids. CDR1 is SGHTA, CDR2 FQGTGA, per germline. Deletions cut 2 bases from V and 5 bases from J, with 10 bases between. CDR3 nucleotide sequence: TGTGCCAGCAGCTTAGACCGAGGAGACAATGAGCAGTTCTTC. Its translation is CASSLDRGDNEQFF.

The CDR3 protein is CASSIMNTEAFF. The CDR3 DNA is TGTGCCAGCAGCATCATGAACACTGAAGCTTTCTTT. The J gene is TRBJ1-1, the V gene TRBV6-1; D remains unclear. The CDR3 is 12 residues long. V lost 6 bases and J lost 0, with 5 bases in between. The germline V gene has CDR1 MNHNS and CDR2 SASEGT.

The chain couples TRBV7-6 to TRBJ2-7; 8 nucleotides match TRBD1. V lost 5 bases and J lost 12; bases outside the gene matches: 12. Germline assignment: CDR1 SGHVS and CDR2 FNYEAQ. This CDR3 region has 13 residues. This CDR3 is CASSPRTGGRRYF. Written as DNA, the CDR3 is TGTGCCAGCAGCCCGCGTACAGGGGGTCGGCGGTACTTC.

As to this clone: The sample contains more than one DNA sequence encoding this CDR3. The gene calls are TRBV5-1 and TRBJ2-3; D not certain. The ends were cut back, 2 bases at V and 1 base at J, with 5 bases in the middle. This CDR3 contains 13 residues. CDR1 is SGHRS and CDR2 is YFSETQ in the germline V gene. CDR3 sequence: CASSFGGTDTQYF. DNA of the CDR3: TGCGCCAGCAGCTTCGGTGGCACAGATACGCAGTATTTT.

The V gene is TRBV29-1, the J gene TRBJ2-5; 7 bases are a match to TRBD1. This CDR3 region has 12 residues. The germline V gene encodes CDR1 SQVTM and CDR2 ANQGSEA. The ends lost 7 bases at V and 2 bases at J; junction bases unmatched: 4. CDR3 region: CSGDRAQETQYF. The CDR3 coding sequence is TGCAGCGGCGACAGGGCGCAAGAGACCCAGTACTTC.

This chain joins TRBV11-3 and TRBJ2-2; D not resolved. Germline V gene sequence: CDR1 SGHNT, CDR2 YENEEA. The CDR3 runs 14 residues. V lost 0 bases, J lost 1 base, and 3 bases lay in between. The CDR3 reads CASSLDGNTGELFF. CDR3 in DNA: TGTGCCAGCAGCTTAGACGGGAACACCGGGGAGCTGTTTTTT.

J is TRBJ2-1 and V is TRBV11-2, with 8 bases that match TRBD2. Trimming removed 3 bases from V and 1 base from J; junction bases left unmatched: 2. Germline V gene sequence: CDR1 SGHAT, CDR2 FQNNGV. CDR3 length: 15 amino acids. The DNA of the CDR3 is TGTGCCAGCAGCTTCCAGCGGGGGTCCTACAATGAGCAGTTCTTC. Amino acids: CASSFQRGSYNEQFF.

The rearrangement links TRBV5-1 to TRBJ2-7; TRBD1 aligns across 8 bases. The CDR3 length is 15 residues. V trimming: 9 bases; J trimming: 2 bases; junction bases outside the gene matches: 13. The germline V gene has CDR1 SGHRS and CDR2 YFSETQ. The CDR3 sequence is CATAASTGGTYEQYF. The CDR3 DNA sequence: TGCGCCACCGCCGCCTCTACAGGGGGGACCTACGAGCAGTACTTC.

The rearrangement uses TRBV19 and TRBJ2-7; 9 bases map to TRBD1. CDR3 length: 15 residues. Germline V gives CDR1 LNHDA, CDR2 SQIVND (reference sequence). V lost 5 bases and J lost 2; bases outside the gene matches: 7. The CDR3 loop is CASSLHRGRTYEQYF. The CDR3 DNA follows: TGTGCCAGTAGTTTACACAGGGGGCGTACCTACGAGCAGTACTTC.

The chain is built from TRBV6-5 and TRBJ1-1, with D unresolved. The germline gives CDR1 MNHEY, CDR2 SVGAGI. This CDR3 comprises 14 residues. V was pared by 0 bases and J by 3 bases, with 8 bases between. The CDR3 nucleotides read TGTGCCAGCAGTTACTCGGCCGAATACACTGAAGCTTTCTTT. Amino acid sequence: CASSYSAEYTEAFF.

The chain joins TRBV28 to TRBJ1-2; possible D gene TRBD1, 5 bases. The V gene lost 1 base and the J gene lost 4 bases, with 7 bases spanning the gap. Germline CDR1 reads MDHEN; CDR2 reads SYDVKM. This CDR3 region has 13 residues. The CDR3 nucleotides are TGTGCCAGCAGTTTATCGGGGGGCTATGGCTACACCTTC. Amino acids: CASSLSGGYGYTF.

The genes are TRBV2 and TRBJ2-7; possible D gene TRBD2, 5 bases. Per the germline V gene, CDR1 is SNHLY and CDR2 is FYNNEI. The V end was cut by 7 bases, the J end by 3 bases, with 10 bases between. The CDR3 runs 12 residues. CDR3 in amino acids: CASTPEGYEQYF. The CDR3 nucleotides are TGTGCCAGCACCCCAGAGGGCTACGAGCAGTACTTC.

This clone was observed once. The CDR3 region is CASSTLGTAAGANVLTF. CDR3 DNA: TGTGCCAGCAGCACCTTGGGGACAGCGGCTGGGGCCAACGTCCTGACTTTC. The V gene is TRBV28, the J gene TRBJ2-6; TRBD1 agrees at 7 bases. Germline loops: CDR1 MDHEN, CDR2 SYDVKM. CDR3 length: 17 residues. J lost 2 bases, V lost 6 bases, and 10 bases had no gene match. The whole variable domain, filled in from reference TRBV28 and TRBJ2-6, reads DVKVTQSSRYLVKRTGEKVFLECVQDMDHENMFWYRQDPGLGLRLIYFSYDVKMKEKGDIPEGYSVSREKKERFSLILESASTNQTSMYLCASSTLGTAAGANVLTFGAGSRLTVL.

This clone showed up just a few times. The chain recombines TRBV6-1 with TRBJ1-3; D not resolved. Looked up from germline, CDR1 is MNHNS and CDR2 is SASEGT. CDR3 size: 14 residues. V lost 3 bases to trimming and J lost 0 bases, with 6 bases between them. CDR3 region: CASSDGVSGNTIYF. In nucleotides, the CDR3 is TGTGCCAGCAGTGATGGAGTCTCTGGAAACACCATATATTTT.

This chain joins TRBV5-1 and TRBJ1-6, with TRBD1 matching 8 bases. This CDR3 comprises 17 residues. Trimming took 0 bases from V and 5 from J; bases not matched to a gene: 7. In germline, CDR1 is SGHRS, CDR2 YFSETQ. CDR3 protein: CASSLAGRGHDNSPLHF. CDR3 in DNA: TGCGCCAGCAGCTTGGCTGGCAGGGGGCACGATAATTCACCCCTCCACTTT.

The rearrangement joins TRBV28 to TRBJ1-6; no clear D. V shed 5 bases and J shed 4 bases, with 15 bases lying between them. Germline CDR1 reads MDHEN; CDR2 reads SYDVKM. CDR3 size: 16 residues. The CDR3, as DNA: TGTGCCAGCAGTATCACCCCGGACTTGTATAATTCACCCCTCCACTTT. Translation: CASSITPDLYNSPLHF.

On this clone: Within the sample, other DNA sequences also encode this same CDR3. The chain recombines TRBV19 with TRBJ1-5; 10 bases agree with TRBD1. CDR3 length: 16 amino acids. J lost 4 bases, V lost 5 bases, and 8 bases had no gene match. Germline V lookup: CDR1 LNHDA, CDR2 SQIVND (reference sequence). The CDR3 DNA sequence: TGTGCCAGTAGTTTCCGGACAGGGGGAATTAATCAGCCCCAGCATTTT. Protein product: CASSFRTGGINQPQHF.

The chain links TRBV27 to TRBJ1-1, with D possibly TRBD1 on 5 matching bases. Germline V lookup: CDR1 MNHEY, CDR2 SMNVEV (reference sequence). Trimming left V 3 bases short and J 4 bases short, with 24 bases between. The CDR3 contains 18 residues. Written as DNA, the CDR3 is TGTGCCAGCAGTTTTATCTTAGGCGGAGGGGCGGGGAGCACTGAAGCTTTCTTT. This gives the protein CASSFILGGGAGSTEAFF.

V is TRBV5-1 and J is TRBJ1-1, with D possibly matching TRBD1 (5 bases). CDR1 is SGHRS, CDR2 YFSETQ, per germline. The CDR3 contains 15 residues. V gave up 6 bases and J gave up 1 base, with 16 bases separating them. The CDR3 region has the DNA TGCGCCAGCACTCCTTCGGGGGAACGGAACACTGAAGCTTTCTTT. Translated, it gives CASTPSGERNTEAFF.

The V gene is TRBV6-1, the J gene TRBJ2-7, with 10 bases that match TRBD2. V lost 0 bases and J lost 4; bases outside the gene matches: 6. The CDR3 runs 16 residues. The germline V gene has CDR1 MNHNS and CDR2 SASEGT. The CDR3 protein is CASSEAAGTSEYEQYF. In DNA form, the CDR3 reads TGTGCCAGCAGTGAAGCGGCGGGGACTAGCGAGTACGAGCAGTACTTC.

The rearrangement joins TRBV6-1 to TRBJ1-3, with D unresolved. Trimming shortened V by 1 base and J by 8 bases, and 12 bases separated the two germline ends. This CDR3 is 14 amino acids long. Germline V lookup: CDR1 MNHNS, CDR2 SASEGT. The CDR3: CASSEGGGWDTIYF. In DNA, the CDR3 is TGTGCCAGCAGTGAAGGGGGAGGTTGGGACACCATATATTTT.

This clone was detected once. Germline and junction disagree at one end, which may indicate a read error. This chain links TRBV15 with TRBJ1-4, with D possibly TRBD1 on 5 matching bases. CDR1 is LNHNV, CDR2 YYDKDF, per germline (reference sequence). The CDR3 runs 16 residues. The CDR3 protein is CATSGEPPGIGEKLFF. CDR3 nucleotides: TGTGCCACCAGCGGAGAACCCCCAGGGATAGGCGAAAAACTGTTTTTT.

This clone has a handful of counts. The genes are TRBV28 and TRBJ2-1, with 9 bases that match TRBD1. The CDR3 is 13 residues long. Germline V CDR1 and CDR2: MDHEN, SYDVKM. V was clipped by 7 bases and J by 6 bases; unmatched bases: 4. CDR3 sequence (DNA): TGTGCCAGCATGACAGGGGGTCGCAATGAGCAGTTCTTC. Translation gives CASMTGGRNEQFF.

The chain employs TRBV10-3 and TRBJ2-3; 9 bases fit TRBD2. The CDR3 totals 14 residues. Trimming took 4 bases from V and 2 from J; bases not matched to a gene: 1. Germline values: CDR1 ENHRY, CDR2 SYGVKD. CDR3 sequence (DNA): TGTGCCATCAGTGGACTAGCGGACACAGATACGCAGTATTTT. Translation gives CAISGLADTDTQYF.

CDR3: CASGLSLGGNSYEQYF. Written as DNA, the CDR3 is TGTGCTAGTGGTTTGTCACTCGGGGGGAACTCCTACGAGCAGTACTTC. The chain has TRBV12-5 and TRBJ2-7, with TRBD2 matching over 7 bases. The V gene end was trimmed by 2 bases and the J gene end by 0 bases; junction bases not matched to a gene: 7. Germline lookup yields CDR1 LGHNT and CDR2 FRNRAP. The CDR3 sequence is 16 residues long.

In its sample, this clone was seen once. The rearrangement uses TRBV5-1 and TRBJ2-3; 7 bases are shared with TRBD1. Germline V gene data show CDR1 as SGHRS and CDR2 as YFSETQ. The CDR3 extends over 16 amino acids. J was trimmed by 2 bases and V by 4 bases; bases with no gene match: 10. For the CDR3, the DNA is TGCGCCAGCAGCCAGCTAGGCAGGGGGTTCACAGATACGCAGTATTTT. Translating gives CASSQLGRGFTDTQYF.

The chain recombines TRBV30 with TRBJ1-4; D is ambiguous. Germline V gene data show CDR1 as GTSNPN and CDR2 as SVGIG (reference sequence). Trimming left V 4 bases short and J 0 bases short, with 9 bases between. The CDR3 is made up of 14 amino acids. Here the CDR3 reads CAWKQKATNEKLFF. CDR3 sequence (DNA): TGTGCCTGGAAACAGAAAGCAACTAATGAAAAACTGTTTTTT.

V and J are TRBV4-2 and TRBJ1-1; no reliable D call. The CDR3 runs 16 residues. Germline V gene sequence: CDR1 LGHNA, CDR2 YNFKEQ. V lost 0 bases and J 1 base, leaving 12 bases between the germline ends. The CDR3 DNA sequence: TGTGCCAGCAGCCAAGAATCGGGAATTTCGAACACTGAAGCTTTCTTT. Amino acids: CASSQESGISNTEAFF.